Each of the 23 T cell receptor beta chains below was sequenced from the same sample in a study of T cell responses to AZD1222 COVID-19 vaccine. Some clones are missing from TCRdb's copy, which holds only in-frame ones; the method was immunoSEQ multiplex PCR. The repertoire has 110,000 or so clones, about nine tenths of them found once; the top ten carry approximately 6.4%. This specimen was peripheral blood, taken 28 days after the second AZD1222 dose. These receptors were taken from an adult who received the AZD1222 COVID-19 vaccine.

J is TRBJ1-6 and V is TRBV7-2; D unresolved. The germline V gene has CDR1 SGHTA and CDR2 FQGNSA. This CDR3 contains 15 residues. V was shortened by 5 bases and J by 4 bases, with 12 bases between the two germline ends. The DNA of the CDR3 is TGTGCCAGCAGCCCTAGGACGGGGTATAATTCACCCCTCCACTTT. Its translation is CASSPRTGYNSPLHF.

The CDR3 bases are TGTGCCAGCACAAGTTCCGATTCAGGGGAAAGCGAGCAGTACTTC. Translated: CASTSSDSGESEQYF. The V gene is TRBV6-5, the J gene TRBJ2-7; TRBD1 is a possible D gene (6 bases). Germline-derived CDR1 and CDR2 are MNHEY and SVGAGI. This CDR3 is built from 15 residues. Trimming pared 7 bases from V and 6 bases from J, leaving 22 bases between.

This chain uses TRBV10-3 with TRBJ2-7; 11 bases align to TRBD1. The V gene's germline CDR1 is ENHRY and CDR2 SYGVKD. Trimming at V came to 7 bases and at J to 4 bases, leaving 3 bases not matched to a gene. The CDR3 is 13 residues long. The CDR3 nucleotides read TGTGCCATCACCAGGGACAGGGGGTACGAGCAGTACTTC. Its protein product is CAITRDRGYEQYF.

The J gene is TRBJ1-1, the V gene TRBV2; TRBD1 is a possible D gene (5 bases). This CDR3 contains 14 residues. Deletions cut 0 bases from V and 11 bases from J, with 16 bases between. Germline V gene lookup returns CDR1 SNHLY and CDR2 FYNNEI. For the CDR3, the DNA is TGTGCCAGCAGTGAAGCGGAGGGGCCTTTTGGGGCTTTCTTT. Amino acid sequence: CASSEAEGPFGAFF.

The rearrangement links TRBV18 to TRBJ2-1; 8 nucleotides agree with TRBD1. Germline lookup yields CDR1 KGHSH and CDR2 LQKENI. The CDR3 is made up of 15 amino acids. The junction had 5 bases not matched to a gene; V was cut back by 2 bases and J by 5 bases. The CDR3 region is CASSPFQTGDNEQFF. In nucleotides, the CDR3 is TGTGCCAGCTCACCATTTCAGACAGGGGACAATGAGCAGTTCTTC.

This clone was seen only once. This rearrangement joins TRBV3-1 (or the pseudogene TRBV3-2) to TRBJ1-1, with D maybe TRBD1 (5 bases). Per germline, CDR1 LGHDT and CDR2 YNNKEL (reference sequence). CDR3 length equals 14 residues. Trimming removed 6 bases at V and 0 bases at J, with 11 bases between. CDR3 amino acids: CASSRVGVNTEAFF. CDR3 sequence (DNA): TGTGCCAGCAGTCGTGTGGGGGTGAACACTGAAGCTTTCTTT.

The chain combines TRBV10-1 with TRBJ2-1; D call uncertain. With 5 bases removed from V and 0 bases from J, the gap between germline ends came to 8 bases. Per the germline V gene, CDR1 is WNHNN and CDR2 is SYGVQD (reference sequence). CDR3 length: 14 amino acids. CDR3 in amino acids: CASSRSSSYNEQFF. The CDR3 DNA sequence: TGCGCCAGCAGTCGATCGAGCTCCTACAATGAGCAGTTCTTC.

The chain joins TRBV28 to TRBJ1-2; D may be TRBD1 (6 bases). Trimming removed 8 bases from V and 0 bases from J, with 19 bases in between. The CDR3 has 16 residues. CDR1 and CDR2 (germline): MDHEN, SYDVKM. CDR3 sequence: CASYSPTGSTNYGYTF. The DNA of the CDR3 is TGTGCCAGCTACTCGCCTACAGGGTCAACTAACTATGGCTACACCTTC.

This sequence joins TRBV7-9 and TRBJ2-1; the match to TRBD2 covers 9 bases. This CDR3 has 16 amino acids. Germline assignment: CDR1 SEHNR and CDR2 FQNEAQ (reference sequence). Losses at the gene ends were 5 bases for V and 6 bases for J; bases not matched to a gene: 11. This chain's CDR3 is CASSAQRTSVGNEQFF. CDR3 nucleotides: TGTGCCAGCAGCGCTCAAAGGACTAGCGTCGGCAATGAGCAGTTCTTC.

J is TRBJ1-1 and V is TRBV3-1 (or the pseudogene TRBV3-2); tentatively, D is TRBD1 (5 bases). Trimming left V 0 bases short and J 6 bases short, with 8 bases between. The germline V gene has CDR1 LGHDT and CDR2 YNNKEL (reference sequence). The CDR3 is made up of 13 amino acids. CDR3 bases: TGTGCCAGCAGCCAAGAGGGGGGGGCTGAAGCTTTCTTT. Protein sequence: CASSQEGGAEAFF.

The CDR3 sequence is CATSEADSFNGYTF. The CDR3 DNA reads TGTGCCACCAGTGAGGCCGACAGTTTTAATGGCTACACCTTC. This chain uses TRBV24-1 with TRBJ1-2; maybe TRBD1 (5 bases). CDR3 length equals 14 residues. Trimming left V 4 bases short and J 6 bases short, with 14 bases between. Germline V lookup: CDR1 KGHDR, CDR2 SFDVKD.

The V gene is TRBV25-1, the J gene TRBJ1-1, with TRBD1 matching 7 bases. The CDR3 sequence is 15 residues long. Per the germline V gene, CDR1 is MGHDK and CDR2 is SYGVNS. V was pared by 5 bases and J by 0 bases, with 6 bases of the junction left unmatched. The CDR3: CASSSDRAVNTEAFF. The CDR3 DNA reads as TGTGCCAGCAGTAGTGACAGGGCAGTGAACACTGAAGCTTTCTTT. Supplemented by reference TRBV25-1 and TRBJ1-1, the full variable domain reads EADIYQTPRYLVIGTGKKITLECSQTMGHDKMYWYQQDPGMELHLIHYSYGVNSTEKGDLSSESTVSRIRTEHFPLTLESARPSHTSQYLCASSSDRAVNTEAFFGQGTRLTVV.

The V call is TRBV4-1, the J call TRBJ2-6, with a weak D call TRBD2 (6 bases). The V gene lost 7 bases and the J gene lost 0 bases, with 16 bases spanning the gap. Germline V gene sequence: CDR1 MGHRA, CDR2 YSYEKL. The CDR3 runs to 17 residues. CDR3 sequence: CASTGGAVSSGANVLTF. The CDR3 DNA reads as TGCGCCAGCACCGGAGGGGCCGTCTCCTCTGGGGCCAACGTCCTGACTTTC.

V and J are TRBV11-2 and TRBJ1-6; D is undetermined. The length of the CDR3 is 14 residues. Germline CDR1 and CDR2: SGHAT and FQNNGV. V gave up 6 bases and J gave up 8 bases, with 14 bases separating them. For the CDR3, the DNA is TGTGCCAGCAGGCCCACTTCGGCCGATTCACCCCTCCACTTT. Protein: CASRPTSADSPLHF.

This chain links TRBV5-4 with TRBJ2-7; perhaps D is TRBD1 or TRBD2 (6 bases each). Trimming cost V 2 bases and J 2 bases, with 14 bases left between them. Germline loops: CDR1 SGHNT, CDR2 YYREEE (reference sequence). CDR3 length: 15 residues. The CDR3 is CASSLGQTSTYEQYF. The CDR3 nucleotides read TGTGCCAGCAGCTTAGGACAGACTAGTACCTACGAGCAGTACTTC.

The V and J genes are TRBV5-1 and TRBJ1-2, with 9 bases fitting TRBD1. Germline V gives CDR1 SGHRS, CDR2 YFSETQ. This CDR3 is built from 13 residues. Unmatched junction bases numbered 6, after V lost 4 bases and J lost 8 bases. The CDR3 bases are TGCGCCAGCAGCCCCGGGACAGGGTCCGGCTACACCTTC. Residues: CASSPGTGSGYTF.

CDR3 DNA: TGTGCCAGCAGCCGGGACAGGGGAGCTCTTGCCGCTCGGGGCTACACCTTC. It encodes CASSRDRGALAARGYTF. The chain links TRBV28 to TRBJ1-2; 10 bases align to TRBD1. Losses at the gene ends were 6 bases for V and 8 bases for J; bases not matched to a gene: 18. CDR3 length: 17 amino acids. The V gene's germline CDR1 is MDHEN and CDR2 SYDVKM.

This chain links TRBV6-5 with TRBJ1-1; 8 nucleotides match TRBD1. Germline-derived CDR1 and CDR2 are MNHEY and SVGAGI. Trimming removed 2 bases from V and 1 base from J; junction bases left unmatched: 6. CDR3 length: 16 amino acids. CDR3 DNA sequence: TGTGCCAGCAGTTACGAAACAGGGGGGGCGAACACTGAAGCTTTCTTT. This translates into CASSYETGGANTEAFF.

This clone was picked up one time. This chain links TRBV12-5 with TRBJ1-5; unclear D gene. V was cut by 1 base and J by 6 bases, with 1 base left in between. The CDR3 sequence is 11 residues long. Germline values: CDR1 LGHNT, CDR2 FRNRAP. CDR3 coding DNA: TGTGCTAGTGGTTTGGGTCAGCCCCAGCATTTT. It yields the protein CASGLGQPQHF.

The chain carries TRBV10-2 and TRBJ1-5; 8 bases match TRBD1. V lost 2 bases to trimming and J lost 5 bases; unmatched junction nucleotides: 5. Looked up from germline, CDR1 is WSHSY and CDR2 is SAAADI. The CDR3 length is 15 residues. CDR3 residues: CASSEVGQGHQPQHF. The CDR3 DNA follows: TGCGCCAGCAGTGAGGTCGGACAGGGCCATCAGCCCCAGCATTTT.

This chain links TRBV28 with TRBJ1-2; D is possibly TRBD1 (5 bases). The germline V gene encodes CDR1 MDHEN and CDR2 SYDVKM. Trimming cost V 10 bases and J 7 bases, with 13 bases left between them. This CDR3 spans 11 amino acids. The CDR3 region is CATSTARGYTF. The CDR3 DNA reads as TGTGCCACCTCGACAGCTCGTGGCTACACCTTC.

This rearrangement joins TRBV23-1 to TRBJ1-1; the D gene is possibly TRBD1 (6 bases). TRBV23-1 is treated as an ORF (open reading frame) with a function not yet certain. The CDR3 is 14 amino acids. V was shortened by 6 bases and J by 2 bases, with 13 bases between the two germline ends. CDR3 amino acids: CASSTGGGNTEAFF. Here the CDR3 DNA reads TGCGCCAGCAGCACGGGAGGGGGTAACACTGAAGCTTTCTTT.

The V and J genes are TRBV10-3 and TRBJ1-2; D is possibly TRBD1 (6 bases). Germline CDR1 ENHRY, CDR2 SYGVKD. The V gene lost 6 bases and the J gene lost 3 bases, with 20 bases spanning the gap. The CDR3 has 16 residues. CDR3: CAIRGTARGLDYGYTF. CDR3 sequence (DNA): TGTGCCATCAGAGGGACCGCTCGGGGGCTTGACTATGGCTACACCTTC.